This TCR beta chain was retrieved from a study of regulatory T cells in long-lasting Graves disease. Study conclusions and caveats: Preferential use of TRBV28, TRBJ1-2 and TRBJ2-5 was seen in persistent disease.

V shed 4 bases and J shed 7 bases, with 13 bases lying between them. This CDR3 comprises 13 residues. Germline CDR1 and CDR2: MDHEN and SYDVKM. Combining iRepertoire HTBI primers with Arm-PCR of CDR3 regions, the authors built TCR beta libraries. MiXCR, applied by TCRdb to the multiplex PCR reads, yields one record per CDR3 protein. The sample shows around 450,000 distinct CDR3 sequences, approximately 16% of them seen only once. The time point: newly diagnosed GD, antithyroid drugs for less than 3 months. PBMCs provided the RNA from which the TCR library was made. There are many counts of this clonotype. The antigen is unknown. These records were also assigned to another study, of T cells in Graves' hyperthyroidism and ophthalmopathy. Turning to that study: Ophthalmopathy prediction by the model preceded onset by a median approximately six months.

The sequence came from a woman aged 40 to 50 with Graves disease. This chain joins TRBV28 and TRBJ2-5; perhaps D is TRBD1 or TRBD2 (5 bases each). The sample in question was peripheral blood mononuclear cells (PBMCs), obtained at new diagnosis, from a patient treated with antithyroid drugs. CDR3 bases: TGTGCCAGCAGTTGGGACCGATGGGGGACCCAGTACTTC. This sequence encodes CASSWDRWGTQYF.